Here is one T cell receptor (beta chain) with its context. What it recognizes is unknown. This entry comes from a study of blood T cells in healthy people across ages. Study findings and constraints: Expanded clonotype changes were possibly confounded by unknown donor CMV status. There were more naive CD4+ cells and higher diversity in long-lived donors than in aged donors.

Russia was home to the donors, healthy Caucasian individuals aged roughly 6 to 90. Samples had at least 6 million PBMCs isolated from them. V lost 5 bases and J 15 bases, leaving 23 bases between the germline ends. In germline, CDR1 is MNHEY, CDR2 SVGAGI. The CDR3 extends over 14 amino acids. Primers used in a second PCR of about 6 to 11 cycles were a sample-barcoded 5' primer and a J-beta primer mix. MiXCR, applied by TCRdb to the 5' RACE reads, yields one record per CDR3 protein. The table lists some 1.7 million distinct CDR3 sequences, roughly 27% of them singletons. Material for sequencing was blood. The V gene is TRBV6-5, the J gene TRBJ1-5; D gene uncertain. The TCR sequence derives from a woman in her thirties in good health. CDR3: CASSTRTPPEVWHF. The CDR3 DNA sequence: TGTGCCAGCAGTACCAGGACCCCGCCGGAGGTATGGCATTTT.